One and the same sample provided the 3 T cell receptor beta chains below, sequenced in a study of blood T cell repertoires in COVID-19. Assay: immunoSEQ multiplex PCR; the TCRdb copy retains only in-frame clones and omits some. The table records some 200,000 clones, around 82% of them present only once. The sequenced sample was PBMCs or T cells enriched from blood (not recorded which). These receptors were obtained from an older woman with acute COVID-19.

The CDR3: CASSTTSDSYEQYF. DNA for the CDR3: TGTGCCAGCAGTACGACTAGCGACTCCTACGAGCAGTACTTC. V and J are TRBV6-2 or TRBV6-3 and TRBJ2-7; 8 nucleotides line up with TRBD2. The germline CDR1 and CDR2 sequences are MNHEY and SVGEGT. Trimming took 5 bases from V and 0 from J; bases not matched to a gene: 3. The CDR3 runs to 14 residues.

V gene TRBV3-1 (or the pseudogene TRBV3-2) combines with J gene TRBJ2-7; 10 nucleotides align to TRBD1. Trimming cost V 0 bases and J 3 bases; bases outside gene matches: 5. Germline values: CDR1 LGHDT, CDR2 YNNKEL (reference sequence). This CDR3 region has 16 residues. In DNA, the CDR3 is TGTGCCAGCAGCCAAGACCCGGGACAGGGGTTCTACGAGCAGTACTTC. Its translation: CASSQDPGQGFYEQYF.

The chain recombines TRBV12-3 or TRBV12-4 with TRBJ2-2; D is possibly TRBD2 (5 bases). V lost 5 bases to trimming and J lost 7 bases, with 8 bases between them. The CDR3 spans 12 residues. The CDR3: CASSKGVGELFF. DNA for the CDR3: TGTGCCAGCAGTAAGGGAGTCGGGGAGCTGTTTTTT.